This TCR beta chain was documented in a study of blood T cell repertoires in COVID-19. Background on the study: Sites in the United States, Italy and Spain provided acute and convalescent COVID-19 samples. Sources were T cells, B-cell-depleted T cells, or PBMCs; the material itself was cDNA or gDNA.

Losses at the gene ends were 11 bases for V and 0 bases for J; bases not matched to a gene: 10. Germline V gene sequence: CDR1 MRHNA, CDR2 SNTAGT. The CDR3 is 15 amino acids. Per the authors' pipeline: Amplified reference gene primers provided the basis for estimating nucleated cell counts. The assay was immunoSEQ multiplex PCR, and TCRdb's table has in-frame clones only and misses some. The V and J calls and the clone size are those of that table, but D and trimming were determined from the DNA. The repertoire holds under 150,000 clones, approximately 88% seen once, with about 28% in the top ten. The sample was peripheral blood. The source of this sequence is a human donor in a cohort sampled during active COVID-19. The V gene is TRBV6-4, the J gene TRBJ2-1; 7 nucleotides agree with TRBD1. The CDR3 here is CAGRQGPSSYNEQFF. The CDR3 coding sequence is TGTGCCGGGAGACAGGGCCCGAGCTCCTACAATGAGCAGTTCTTC.